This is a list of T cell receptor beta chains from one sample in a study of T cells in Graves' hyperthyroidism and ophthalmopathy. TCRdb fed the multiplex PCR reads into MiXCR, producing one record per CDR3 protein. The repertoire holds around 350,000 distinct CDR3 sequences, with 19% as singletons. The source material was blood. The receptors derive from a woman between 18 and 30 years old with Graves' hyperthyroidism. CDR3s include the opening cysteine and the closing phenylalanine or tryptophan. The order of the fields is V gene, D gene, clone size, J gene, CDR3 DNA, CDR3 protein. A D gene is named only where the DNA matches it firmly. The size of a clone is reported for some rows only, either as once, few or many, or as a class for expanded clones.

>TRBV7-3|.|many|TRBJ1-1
TGTGCCAGCAGCCCACTGCCCGGATTGAAAGCTTTCTTT
CASSPLPGLKAFF
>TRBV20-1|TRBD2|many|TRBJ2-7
TGCAGTGCTAGACAGGGACTAGCGGCTCCCTACGAGCAGTACTTC
CSARQGLAAPYEQYF
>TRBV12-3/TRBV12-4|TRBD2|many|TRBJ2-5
TGTGCCAGCAGTTCGACCTTAGCGGGACTGCGGGAGACCCAGTACTTC
CASSSTLAGLRETQYF
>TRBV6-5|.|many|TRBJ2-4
TGTGCCAGCAGTTACGGCCCCAACAGAGCCAAAAACATTCAGTACTTC
CASSYGPNRAKNIQYF
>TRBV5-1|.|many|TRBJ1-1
TGCGCCAGCAGCTTGGAGAGTCCGGGGGTGAACACTGAAGCTTTCTTT
CASSLESPGVNTEAFF
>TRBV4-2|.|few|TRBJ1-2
TGTGCCAGCAGCCAAGATATCCGGTCCACTTATAACTATGGCTACACCTTC
CASSQDIRSTYNYGYTF
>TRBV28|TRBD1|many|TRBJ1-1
TGTGCCAGCAGTTCTACAGGGGGCCCTGAAGCTTTCTTT
CASSSTGGPEAFF
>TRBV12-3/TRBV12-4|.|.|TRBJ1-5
TGTGCCAGCAGTCCCGGGAGGGTCCAGCCCCAGCATTTT
CASSPGRVQPQHF
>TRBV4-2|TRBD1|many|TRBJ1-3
TGTGCCAGCAGCCCGGGACAGCCTGGAAACACCATATATTTT
CASSPGQPGNTIYF
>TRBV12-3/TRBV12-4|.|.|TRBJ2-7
TGTGCCAGCAGTCCTCGGGACTTTCTTATTGGCGAGCAGTACTTC
CASSPRDFLIGEQYF
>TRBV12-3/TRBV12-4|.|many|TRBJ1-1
TGTGCCAGCAGTTTACGGTTTACGGGCTCCTTGATACAGTCAAGGAACACTGAAGCTTTCTTT
CASSLRFTGSLIQSRNTEAFF
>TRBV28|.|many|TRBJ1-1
TGTGCCAGCAGTTCCCTGGGACACTTGAACACTGAAGCTTTCTTT
CASSSLGHLNTEAFF
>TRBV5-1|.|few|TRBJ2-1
TGCGCCAGCAGCCTTGGAGGGGACTTCTACAATGAGCAGTTCTTC
CASSLGGDFYNEQFF
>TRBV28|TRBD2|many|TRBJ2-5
TGTGCCAGCAGTTTGCCTGGGACTAGCGGGGGGGCGTACCAAGAGACCCAGTACTTC
CASSLPGTSGGAYQETQYF
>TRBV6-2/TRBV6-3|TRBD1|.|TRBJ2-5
TGTGCCAGCAGGCGGACAGGGGAGACCCAGTACTTC
CASRRTGETQYF
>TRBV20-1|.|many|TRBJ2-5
TGCAGTGCCCACCGGGGAGCGGCAGAGACCCAGTACTTC
CSAHRGAAETQYF
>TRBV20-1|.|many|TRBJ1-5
TGCAGTGCCCCAGAGGGCAATCAGCCCCAGCATTTT
CSAPEGNQPQHF